The text below deals with one T cell receptor (beta chain). The data were produced by immunoSEQ multiplex PCR, yet TCRdb's version contains in-frame clones alone and is incomplete. This sample carries 1,400,000 or so clones, around 98.5% of them seen once, and the ten largest clones take about 0.34%. This record comes from a study of shared clonotypes between healthy human individuals. The germline CDR1 and CDR2 sequences are MDHEN and SYDVKM. This CDR3 contains 14 residues. Trimming took off 3 bases at V and 3 bases at J, with 9 bases between the two ends. The origin of this receptor is a man aged 30 to 45 in good health. Sequences were obtained from naive CD4+ T cells sorted from blood. The sample's subset: CD45RA+ positively selected. V and J are TRBV28 and TRBJ2-1; D gene uncertain. CDR3 protein: CASSLAAGYNEQFF. Here the CDR3 DNA reads TGTGCCAGCAGTTTGGCCGCCGGCTACAATGAGCAGTTCTTC.